These T cell receptor beta chains were read from a single sample in a study of shared clonotypes between healthy human individuals. This table comes from immunoSEQ multiplex PCR, and its TCRdb copy is limited to in-frame clones, with some not included. Here the sample spans some 790,000 clones, roughly 72% being singletons. Material for sequencing was memory CD4+ T cells sorted from blood. Receptors originate from a woman in her twenties or thirties in good health. Both conserved end residues are part of each CDR3. Fields, in order: V gene, D gene, J gene, clone size, CDR3 protein, CDR3 DNA. A D gene is named only where the DNA matches it firmly. Clone size is not always given. Where it is, it says once, few, many or a class for expanded clones.

TRBV30,.,TRBJ1-1,.,CAWLLNTEAFF,TGTGCCTGGTTATTGAACACTGAAGCTTTCTTT
TRBV18,TRBD1,TRBJ2-7,.,CASSPASGTGEGEQYF,TGTGCCAGCTCACCAGCCTCTGGGACAGGGGAAGGGGAGCAGTACTTC
TRBV7-9,.,TRBJ2-5,.,CASSRRRLEVETQYF,TGTGCCAGCAGCCGAAGGCGATTGGAGGTGGAGACCCAGTACTTC
TRBV28,.,TRBJ2-7,.,CASSSFLDFRSYEQYF,TGTGCCAGCAGTTCCTTCCTGGACTTTCGCTCCTACGAGCAGTACTTC
TRBV7-9,TRBD2,TRBJ2-2,.,CASRPISAGVDTGELFF,TGTGCCAGCAGGCCAATCTCCGCGGGAGTGGATACCGGGGAGCTGTTTTTT
TRBV5-8,.,TRBJ2-7,.,CASTRTDSGTQYF,TGTGCCAGCACCAGGACTGATTCGGGAACGCAGTACTTC
TRBV7-9,.,TRBJ2-7,.,CASSLHGGSYEQYF,TGTGCCAGCAGCTTACACGGGGGAAGCTACGAGCAGTACTTC
TRBV6-1,.,TRBJ2-7,.,CASRGPLYEQYF,TGTGCCAGCAGAGGACCGTTATACGAGCAGTACTTC
TRBV12-5,TRBD1,TRBJ2-7,.,CASGLDSNGTGSPWVDEQYF,TGTGCTAGTGGTTTGGACTCCAACGGGACAGGGAGCCCTTGGGTCGACGAGCAGTACTTC
TRBV27,.,TRBJ2-7,.,CASRRQGGYEQYF,TGTGCCAGCAGGAGGCAGGGTGGCTACGAGCAGTACTTC
TRBV2,.,TRBJ1-2,.,CASTGRWLYGYTF,TGTGCCAGTACGGGACGGTGGTTGTATGGCTACACCTTC
TRBV5-1,TRBD2,TRBJ2-1,.,CASSLVASRLAGGSTPDEQFF,TGCGCCAGCAGCTTGGTGGCCTCGAGACTAGCGGGAGGGAGCACACCGGATGAGCAGTTCTTC
TRBV27,.,TRBJ2-4,.,CASSFRGGFGNIQYF,TGTGCCAGCAGTTTCAGAGGGGGTTTTGGAAACATTCAGTACTTC
TRBV10-3,TRBD1,TRBJ2-7,.,CAIQTGSSYEQYF,TGTGCCATTCAGACAGGGAGCTCCTACGAGCAGTACTTC
TRBV7-9,.,TRBJ2-7,.,CASSLDGGFREQYF,TGTGCCAGCAGCTTAGACGGCGGGTTTAGGGAGCAGTACTTC
TRBV10-3,TRBD1,TRBJ1-1,.,CAISGGQGDSEAFF,TGTGCCATCAGTGGTGGTCAGGGGGATTCTGAAGCTTTCTTT
TRBV19,.,TRBJ2-7,.,CASSMWGRDRGEQYF,TGTGCCAGTAGTATGTGGGGCAGGGATCGGGGCGAGCAGTACTTC
TRBV5-1,.,TRBJ1-1,.,CASSYDGAEAFF,TGCGCCAGCAGTTACGACGGAGCTGAAGCTTTCTTT
TRBV19,.,TRBJ2-1,.,CASSPVGAGHNEQFF,TGTGCCAGTAGTCCAGTGGGAGCGGGCCACAATGAGCAGTTCTTC
TRBV6-6,.,TRBJ2-1,.,CASNPLLSYNEQFF,TGTGCCAGCAACCCACTTCTATCCTACAATGAGCAGTTCTTC
TRBV28,.,TRBJ2-1,.,CASSTPPVRAPNEQFF,TGTGCCAGCAGTACCCCACCGGTCCGGGCTCCTAATGAGCAGTTCTTC
TRBV28,.,TRBJ2-1,.,CASSLIVAVYYNEQFF,TGTGCCAGCAGTTTAATCGTAGCGGTCTACTACAATGAGCAGTTCTTC
TRBV18,.,TRBJ2-2,.,CASSNARRELFF,TGTGCCAGCTCTAACGCCCGGCGGGAGCTGTTTTTT
TRBV29-1,TRBD2,TRBJ2-1,many,CSVLAGLQFF,TGCAGCGTGTTAGCGGGACTCCAGTTCTTC
TRBV5-1,.,TRBJ2-1,few,CASSPDSGGYNEQFF,TGCGCCAGCAGCCCCGACAGTGGAGGGTACAATGAGCAGTTCTTC
TRBV6-1,.,TRBJ1-2,.,CASSSGLSNYGYTF,TGTGCCAGCAGTTCCGGGTTGTCTAACTATGGCTACACCTTC
TRBV11-2,.,TRBJ2-7,.,CASSVDGGEQYF,TGTGCCAGCAGCGTCGATGGGGGCGAGCAGTACTTC
TRBV7-9,TRBD2,TRBJ2-7,.,CASSSSSGRALEQYF,TGTGCCAGCAGCTCCTCTAGCGGGAGGGCCCTCGAGCAGTACTTC
TRBV7-9,.,TRBJ2-2,.,CASIPSPKGVNTGELFF,TGTGCCAGCATCCCCAGTCCCAAAGGGGTGAACACCGGGGAGCTGTTTTTT
TRBV21-1,.,TRBJ2-2,.,CASSKARRPNTGELFF,TGTGCCAGCAGCAAAGCCAGACGTCCTAACACCGGGGAGCTGTTTTTT
TRBV21-1,.,TRBJ2-7,.,CASSKVGRPGHHEQYF,TGTGCCAGCAGCAAAGTCGGCCGGCCGGGCCACCACGAGCAGTACTTC